Here is one TCR beta chain with its context. Its antigen is unidentified. UMIs incorporating a 6-nucleotide sample barcode were appended by means of template switching. TCRdb derives one entry per CDR3 protein from the 5' RACE reads, leaving out DNA. The data show around 210,000 distinct CDR3 sequences, and the top ten clones hold roughly 8%. The CDR3 sequence is 17 residues long. Germline CDR1 MNHEY, CDR2 SMNVEV (reference sequence). This specimen belongs to a study of monozygotic twins with inflammatory bowel disease. Study outcomes and limitations: IBD-affected twins scored below their healthy co-twins in TCRbeta diversity (inverse Simpson). Differing T cell subtypes remained indistinguishable. Repertoire similarity was not found to differ between concordant and discordant twins, possibly from limited power.

This chain links TRBV27 with TRBJ2-3; TCRdb gives TRBD1 as the D gene, but with no DNA this cannot be confirmed. The clonotype was recovered from a human donor with ulcerative colitis or Crohn's disease, or a healthy co-twin of an affected twin (not recorded which). The sample taken for sequencing was blood. CDR3 in amino acids: CASSPAPGQGITDTQYF.